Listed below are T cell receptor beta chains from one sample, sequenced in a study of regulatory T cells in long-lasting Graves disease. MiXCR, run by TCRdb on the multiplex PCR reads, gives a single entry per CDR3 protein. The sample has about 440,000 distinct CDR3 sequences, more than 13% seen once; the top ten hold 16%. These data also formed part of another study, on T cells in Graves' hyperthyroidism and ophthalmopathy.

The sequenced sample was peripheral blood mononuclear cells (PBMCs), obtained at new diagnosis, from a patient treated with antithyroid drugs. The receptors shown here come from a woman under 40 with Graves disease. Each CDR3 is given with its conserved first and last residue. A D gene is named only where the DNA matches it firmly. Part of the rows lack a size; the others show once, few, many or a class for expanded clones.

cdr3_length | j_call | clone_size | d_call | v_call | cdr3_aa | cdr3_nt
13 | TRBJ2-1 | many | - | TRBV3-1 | CASSPPGDNEQFF | TGTGCCAGCAGCCCTCCGGGGGACAATGAGCAGTTCTTC
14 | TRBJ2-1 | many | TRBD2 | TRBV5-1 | CASSWGRAVDEQFF | TGTGCCAGCAGCTGGGGGAGGGCGGTCGATGAGCAGTTCTTC
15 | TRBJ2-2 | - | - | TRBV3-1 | CASSQGVLNTGELFF | TGTGCCAGCAGCCAAGGGGTCTTAAACACCGGGGAGCTGTTTTTT
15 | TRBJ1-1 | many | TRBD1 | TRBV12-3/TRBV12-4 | CASSQNLGQAKRAFF | TGTGCCAGCAGTCAAAACCTGGGACAGGCTAAAAGAGCTTTCTTT
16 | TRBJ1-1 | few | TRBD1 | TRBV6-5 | CASSYSIGTGATEAFF | TGTGCCAGCAGTTACTCAATAGGAACAGGGGCAACTGAAGCTTTCTTT
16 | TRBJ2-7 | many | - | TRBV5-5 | CASSLVGTLNSYEQYF | TGTGCCAGCAGCTTGGTCGGGACACTCAACTCCTACGAGCAGTACTTC
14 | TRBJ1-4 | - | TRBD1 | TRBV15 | CATSADRDPEKLFF | TGTGCCACCAGCGCCGACAGGGATCCTGAAAAACTGTTTTTT
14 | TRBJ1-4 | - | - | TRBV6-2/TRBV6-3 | CASSVGRTNEKLFF | TGTGCCAGCAGTGTGGGTAGGACTAATGAAAAACTGTTTTTT
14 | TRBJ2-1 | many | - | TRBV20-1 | CIPSRGRDYNEQFF | TGCATCCCCTCCCGGGGGCGGGACTACAATGAGCAGTTCTTC
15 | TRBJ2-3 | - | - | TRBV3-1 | CASSQEVGDPDTQYF | TGTGCCAGCAGCCAAGAAGTAGGGGACCCGGATACGCAGTATTTT
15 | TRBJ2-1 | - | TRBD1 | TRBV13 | CASNPPGTGDNEQFF | TGTGCCAGCAACCCCCCGGGGACAGGTGATAATGAGCAGTTCTTC
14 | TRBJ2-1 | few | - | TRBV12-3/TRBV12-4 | CASSLKGPTSEQFF | TGTGCCAGCAGTTTAAAGGGACCCACGAGTGAGCAGTTCTTC
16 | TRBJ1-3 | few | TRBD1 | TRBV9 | CASSVGTGASGNTIYF | TGTGCCAGCAGCGTCGGGACAGGCGCCTCTGGAAACACCATATATTTT
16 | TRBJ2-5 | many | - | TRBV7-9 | CASRSRPLGGQETQYF | TGTGCCAGCAGGTCCCGCCCACTAGGGGGGCAAGAGACCCAGTACTTC
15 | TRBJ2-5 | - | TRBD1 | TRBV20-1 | CSAIRDRDWLETQYF | TGCAGTGCTATACGGGACAGGGACTGGTTGGAGACCCAGTACTTC
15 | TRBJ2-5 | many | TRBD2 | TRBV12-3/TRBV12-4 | CASSLSGLARETQYF | TGTGCCAGCAGTTTATCGGGACTAGCGAGAGAGACCCAGTACTTC
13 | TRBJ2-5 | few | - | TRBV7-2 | CASSLSRLETQYF | TGTGCCAGCAGCTTAAGTAGGTTGGAGACCCAGTACTTC
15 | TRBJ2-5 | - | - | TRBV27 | CASSLSAGPQETQYF | TGTGCCAGCAGTTTATCTGCAGGGCCACAAGAGACCCAGTACTTC
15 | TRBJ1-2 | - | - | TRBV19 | CASSRTSRTLYGYTF | TGTGCCAGTAGTAGGACAAGCCGTACCCTCTATGGCTACACCTTC
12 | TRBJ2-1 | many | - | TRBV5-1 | CASSFVGPEQFF | TGCGCCAGCAGCTTTGTGGGACCTGAGCAGTTCTTC
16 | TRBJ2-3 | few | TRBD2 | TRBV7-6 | CASSFWTSGQAVTQYF | TGTGCCAGCAGCTTCTGGACTAGCGGGCAAGCGGTTACGCAGTATTTT
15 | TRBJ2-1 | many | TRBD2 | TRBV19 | CASSMGLADYNEQFF | TGTGCCAGTAGTATGGGACTAGCGGATTACAATGAGCAGTTCTTC
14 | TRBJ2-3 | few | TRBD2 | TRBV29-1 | CSVVEAGGGDTQYF | TGCAGCGTTGTTGAAGCGGGAGGGGGCGATACGCAGTATTTT
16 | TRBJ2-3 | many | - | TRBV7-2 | CASSARRAGGTDTQYF | TGTGCCAGCAGCGCCAGAAGGGCAGGGGGCACAGATACGCAGTATTTT
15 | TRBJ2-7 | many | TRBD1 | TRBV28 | CASISRDRVSYEQYF | TGTGCCAGCATAAGCCGGGACAGGGTGTCCTACGAGCAGTACTTC
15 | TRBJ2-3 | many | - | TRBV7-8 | CASSSTGANTDTQYF | TGTGCCAGCAGCTCCACCGGGGCCAACACAGATACGCAGTATTTT
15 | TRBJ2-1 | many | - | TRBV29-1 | CSVGVHPSSYNEQFF | TGCAGCGTCGGGGTTCACCCTAGCTCCTACAATGAGCAGTTCTTC
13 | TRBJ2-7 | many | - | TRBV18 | CASSPRHLYEQYF | TGTGCCAGCTCACCACGGCACCTCTACGAGCAGTACTTC
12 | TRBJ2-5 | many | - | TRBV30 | CAWSPTMETQYF | TGTGCCTGGAGTCCGACGATGGAGACCCAGTACTTC
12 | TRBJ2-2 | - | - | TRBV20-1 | CSARKGTGELFF | TGCAGTGCTAGAAAGGGGACCGGGGAGCTGTTTTTT
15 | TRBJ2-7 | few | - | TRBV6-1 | CASDLGYAQGHEQYF | TGTGCCAGCGATTTGGGGTATGCTCAGGGTCACGAGCAGTACTTC